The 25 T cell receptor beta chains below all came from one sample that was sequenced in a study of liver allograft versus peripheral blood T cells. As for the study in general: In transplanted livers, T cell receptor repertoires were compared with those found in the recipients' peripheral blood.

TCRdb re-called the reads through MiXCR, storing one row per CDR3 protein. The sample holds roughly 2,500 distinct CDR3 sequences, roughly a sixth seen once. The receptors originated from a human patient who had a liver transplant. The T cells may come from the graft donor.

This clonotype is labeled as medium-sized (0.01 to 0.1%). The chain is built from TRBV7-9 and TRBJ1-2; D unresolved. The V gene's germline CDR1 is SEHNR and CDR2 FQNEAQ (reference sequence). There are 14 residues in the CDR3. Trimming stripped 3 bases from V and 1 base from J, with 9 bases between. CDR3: CASSFGDFNYGYTF. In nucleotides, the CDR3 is TGTGCCAGCAGCTTCGGGGATTTTAACTATGGCTACACCTTC.

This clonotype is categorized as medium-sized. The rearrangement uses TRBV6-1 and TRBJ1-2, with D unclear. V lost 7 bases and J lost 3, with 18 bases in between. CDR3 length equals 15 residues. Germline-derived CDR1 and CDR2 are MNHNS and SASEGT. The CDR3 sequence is CASTRLDGLHYGYTF. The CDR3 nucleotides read TGTGCCAGCACCCGATTAGACGGCCTCCACTATGGCTACACCTTC.

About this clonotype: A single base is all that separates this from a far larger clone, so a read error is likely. CDR3 sequence (DNA): TGTGCCAGCTCACCACCAGGGGACAATGTGCAGTTCTTC. Its protein product is CASSPPGDNVQFF. This sequence joins TRBV5-6 and TRBJ2-1; D is perhaps TRBD1 (6 bases). The CDR3 runs to 13 residues. Germline values: CDR1 SGHDT, CDR2 YYEEEE.

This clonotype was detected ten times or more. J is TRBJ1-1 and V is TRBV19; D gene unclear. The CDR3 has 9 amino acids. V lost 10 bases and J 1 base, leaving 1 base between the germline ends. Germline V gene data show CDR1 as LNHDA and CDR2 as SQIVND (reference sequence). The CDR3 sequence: CAKNTEAFF. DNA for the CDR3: TGTGCCAAGAACACTGAAGCTTTCTTT.

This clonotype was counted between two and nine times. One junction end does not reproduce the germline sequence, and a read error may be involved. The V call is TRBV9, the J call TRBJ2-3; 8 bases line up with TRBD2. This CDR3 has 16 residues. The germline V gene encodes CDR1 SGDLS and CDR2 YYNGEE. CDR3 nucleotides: TGTGTCAGCAGCGTGGCGGGGGGCCCCTCCACAGATACGCAGTATTTT. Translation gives CVSSVAGGPSTDTQYF.

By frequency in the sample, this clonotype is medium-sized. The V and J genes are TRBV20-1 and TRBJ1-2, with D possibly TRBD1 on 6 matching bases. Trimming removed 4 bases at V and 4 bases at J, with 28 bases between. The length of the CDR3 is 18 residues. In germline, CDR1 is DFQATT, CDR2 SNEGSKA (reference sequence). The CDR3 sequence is CSAKGYRGGQGLGYGYTF. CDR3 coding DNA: TGCAGTGCTAAAGGGTATAGGGGGGGTCAAGGCCTAGGCTATGGCTACACCTTC.

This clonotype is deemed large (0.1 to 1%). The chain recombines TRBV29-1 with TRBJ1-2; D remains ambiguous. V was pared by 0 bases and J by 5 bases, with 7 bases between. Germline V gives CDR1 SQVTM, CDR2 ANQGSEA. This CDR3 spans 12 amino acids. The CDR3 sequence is CSVEDSFYGYTF. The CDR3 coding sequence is TGCAGCGTTGAAGACAGCTTTTATGGCTACACCTTC.

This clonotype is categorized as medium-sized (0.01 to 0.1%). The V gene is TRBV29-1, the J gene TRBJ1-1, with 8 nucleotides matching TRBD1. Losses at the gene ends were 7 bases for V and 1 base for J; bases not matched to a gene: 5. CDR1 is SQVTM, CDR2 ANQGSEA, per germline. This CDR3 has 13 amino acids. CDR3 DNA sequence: TGCAGCGGCTTGACAGGGGAGAACACTGAAGCTTTCTTT. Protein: CSGLTGENTEAFF. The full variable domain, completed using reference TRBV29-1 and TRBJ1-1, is SAVISQKPSRDICQRGTSLTIQCQVDSQVTMMFWYRQQPGQSLTLIATANQGSEATYESGFVIDKFPISRPNLTFSTLTVSNMSPEDSSIYLCSGLTGENTEAFFGQGTRLTVV.

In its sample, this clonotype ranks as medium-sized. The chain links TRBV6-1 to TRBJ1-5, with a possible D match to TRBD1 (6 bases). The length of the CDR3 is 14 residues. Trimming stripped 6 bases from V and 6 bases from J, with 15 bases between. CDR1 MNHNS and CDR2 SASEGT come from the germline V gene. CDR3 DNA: TGTGCCAGCAGGGACAGAGTAGGGGTTCAGCCCCAGCATTTT. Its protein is CASRDRVGVQPQHF.

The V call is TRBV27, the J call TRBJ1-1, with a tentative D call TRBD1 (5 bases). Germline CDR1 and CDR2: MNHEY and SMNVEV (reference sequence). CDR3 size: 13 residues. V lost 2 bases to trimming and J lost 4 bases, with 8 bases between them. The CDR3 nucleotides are TGTGCCAGCAGTTTACAGGGAGCCACTGAAGCTTTCTTT. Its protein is CASSLQGATEAFF.

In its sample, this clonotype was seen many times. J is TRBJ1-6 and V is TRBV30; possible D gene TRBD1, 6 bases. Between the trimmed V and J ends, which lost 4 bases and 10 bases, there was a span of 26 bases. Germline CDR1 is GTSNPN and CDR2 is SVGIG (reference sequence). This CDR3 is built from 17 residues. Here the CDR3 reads CAWKPDRTAGLGSPLHF. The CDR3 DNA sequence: TGTGCCTGGAAACCAGATCGGACAGCCGGGCTCGGCTCACCCCTCCACTTT.

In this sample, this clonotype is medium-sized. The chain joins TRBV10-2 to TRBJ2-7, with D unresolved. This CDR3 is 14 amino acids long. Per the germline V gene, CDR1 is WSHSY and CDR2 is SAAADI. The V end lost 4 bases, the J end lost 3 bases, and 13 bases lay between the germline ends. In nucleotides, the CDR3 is TGCGCCAGCAGTGGACGGCACGGAGACTACGAGCAGTACTTC. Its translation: CASSGRHGDYEQYF.

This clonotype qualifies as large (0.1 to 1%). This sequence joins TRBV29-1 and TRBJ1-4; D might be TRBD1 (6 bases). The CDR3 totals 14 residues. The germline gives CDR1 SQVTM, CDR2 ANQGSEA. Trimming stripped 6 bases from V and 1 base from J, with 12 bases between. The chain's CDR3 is CSVLSGQTNEKLFF. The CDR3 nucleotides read TGCAGCGTCTTGTCGGGACAAACTAATGAAAAACTGTTTTTT.

CDR3 nucleotide sequence: TGTGCCAGCAGCGTAGGGTGGCGGGGGGTCTCCACAGATACGCAGTATTTT. The encoded protein is CASSVGWRGVSTDTQYF. This chain uses TRBV9 with TRBJ2-3, with TRBD2 identical over 8 bases. The CDR3 loop spans 17 amino acids. Trimming cost V 0 bases and J 2 bases; bases outside gene matches: 8. Germline V CDR1 and CDR2: SGDLS, YYNGEE.

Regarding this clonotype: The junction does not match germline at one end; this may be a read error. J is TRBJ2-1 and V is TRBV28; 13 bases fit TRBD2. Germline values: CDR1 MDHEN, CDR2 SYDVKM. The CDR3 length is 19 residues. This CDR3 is CACSVELAGGSSSYNEQFF. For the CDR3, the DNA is TGTGCCTGCAGCGTGGAACTAGCGGGGGGGTCTAGCTCCTACAATGAGCAGTTCTTC.

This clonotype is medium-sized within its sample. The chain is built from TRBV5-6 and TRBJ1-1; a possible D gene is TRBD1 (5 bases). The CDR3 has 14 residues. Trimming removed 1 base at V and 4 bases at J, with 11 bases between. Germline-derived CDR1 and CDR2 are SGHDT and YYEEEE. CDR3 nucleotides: TGTGCCAGCAGCTTGTGGGCAGGGCTCACTGAAGCTTTCTTT. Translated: CASSLWAGLTEAFF.

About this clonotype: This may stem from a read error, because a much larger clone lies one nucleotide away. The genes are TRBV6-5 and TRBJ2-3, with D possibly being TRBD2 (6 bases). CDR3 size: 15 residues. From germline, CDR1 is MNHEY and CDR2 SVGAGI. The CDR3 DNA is TGTGCCAGCAATCCCTTGCGGGGCCGCACAGATACGCGGTATTTT. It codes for CASNPLRGRTDTRYF.

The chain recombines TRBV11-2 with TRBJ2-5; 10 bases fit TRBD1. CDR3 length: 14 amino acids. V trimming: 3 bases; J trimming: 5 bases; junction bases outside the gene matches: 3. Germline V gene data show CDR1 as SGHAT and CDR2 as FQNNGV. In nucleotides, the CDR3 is TGTGCCAGCAGCTTGACAGGGGGCTTGGAGACCCAGTACTTC. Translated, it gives CASSLTGGLETQYF.

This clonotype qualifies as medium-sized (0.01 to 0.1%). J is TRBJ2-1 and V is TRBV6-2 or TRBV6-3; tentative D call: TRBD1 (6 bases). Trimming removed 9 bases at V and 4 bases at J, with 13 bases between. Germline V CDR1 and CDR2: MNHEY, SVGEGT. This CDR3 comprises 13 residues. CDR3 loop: CASRHRAYNEQFF. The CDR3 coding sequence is TGTGCCAGTCGACACAGGGCATACAATGAGCAGTTCTTC.

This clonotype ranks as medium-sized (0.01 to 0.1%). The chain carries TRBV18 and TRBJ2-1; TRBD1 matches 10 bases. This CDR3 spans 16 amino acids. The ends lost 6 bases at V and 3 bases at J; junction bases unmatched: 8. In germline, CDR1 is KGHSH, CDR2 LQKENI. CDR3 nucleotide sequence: TGTGCCAGCTCCACGAACCGGGACAGGGGCTACAATGAGCAGTTCTTC. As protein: CASSTNRDRGYNEQFF. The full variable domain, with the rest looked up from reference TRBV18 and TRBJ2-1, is NAGVMQNPRHLVRRRGQEARLRCSPMKGHSHVYWYRQLPEEGLKFMVYLQKENIIDESGMPKERFSAEFPKEGPSILRIQQVVRGDSAAYFCASSTNRDRGYNEQFFGPGTRLTVL.

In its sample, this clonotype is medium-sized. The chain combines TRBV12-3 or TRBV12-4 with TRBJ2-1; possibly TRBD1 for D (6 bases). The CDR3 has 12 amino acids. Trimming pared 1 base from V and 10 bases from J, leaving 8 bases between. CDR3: CASSLGGPEQFF. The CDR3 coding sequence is TGTGCCAGCAGTTTAGGGGGGCCCGAGCAGTTCTTC.

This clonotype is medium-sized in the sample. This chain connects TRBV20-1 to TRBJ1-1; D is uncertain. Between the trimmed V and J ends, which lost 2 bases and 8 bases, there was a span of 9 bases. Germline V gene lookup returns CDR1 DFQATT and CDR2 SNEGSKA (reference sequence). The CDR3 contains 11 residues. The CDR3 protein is CSARFEPEAFF. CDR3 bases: TGCAGTGCTAGATTCGAGCCAGAAGCTTTCTTT.

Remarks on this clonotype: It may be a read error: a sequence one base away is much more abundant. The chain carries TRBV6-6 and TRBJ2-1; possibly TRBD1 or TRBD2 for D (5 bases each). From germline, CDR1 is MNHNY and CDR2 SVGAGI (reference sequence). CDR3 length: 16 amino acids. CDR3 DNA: TGTGCCAGCGGTTACGGGGTGGGGCTAGCCTACAATGAGCAGTTCTTC. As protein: CASGYGVGLAYNEQFF.

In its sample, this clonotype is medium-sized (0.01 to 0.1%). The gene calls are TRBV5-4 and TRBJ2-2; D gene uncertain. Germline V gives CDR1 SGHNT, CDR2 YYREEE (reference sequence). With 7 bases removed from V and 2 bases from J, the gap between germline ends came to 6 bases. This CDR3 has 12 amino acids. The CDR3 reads CASLENTGELFF. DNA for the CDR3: TGTGCCAGCCTCGAAAACACCGGGGAGCTGTTTTTT.

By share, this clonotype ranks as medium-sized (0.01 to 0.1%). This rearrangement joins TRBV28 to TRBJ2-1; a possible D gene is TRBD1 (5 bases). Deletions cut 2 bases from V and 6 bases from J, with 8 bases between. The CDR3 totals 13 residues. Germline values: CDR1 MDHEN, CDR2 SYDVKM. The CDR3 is CASSLQGFNEQFF. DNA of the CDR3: TGTGCCAGCAGTTTACAGGGTTTCAATGAGCAGTTCTTC.